Here is one T cell receptor (beta chain) with its context. What it binds is not known. The data were obtained in a study of Ad26.COV2.S vaccination and SARS-CoV-2 variants. About the study: Participant was drawn from the COV1001 Ad26.COV2.S trial arm. Study findings and constraints: Participants given vaccine showed non-spike TCR breadth similar to that of placebo recipients.

V lost 1 base and J 8 bases, leaving 9 bases between the germline ends. This CDR3 is 14 amino acids long. The V gene's germline CDR1 is SGHAT and CDR2 FQNNGV. Profiling relied on immunoSEQ multiplex PCR, and the TCRdb table lists in-frame clones only, not all of them. The table includes roughly 420,000 clones, 70% to 90% detected once. Treatment given: around 19 received Ad26.COV2.S at low or high dose, single or two shots; roughly 5 received placebo; per-sample allocation not given. Repertoires come from day 63 after the first vaccine or placebo injection. The individual, an adult aged 18-55 years, was a donor in Boston. What was given as vaccine was an Ad26 vector encoding Wuhan-strain SARS-CoV-2 spike.

The input for sequencing was peripheral blood, taken in a trial of Ad26.COV2.S vaccine versus placebo. V usage is TRBV11-2 and J usage is TRBJ1-6; D is undetermined. The receptor was derived from a person between 18 and 60 years old who received the Ad26.COV2.S COVID-19 vaccine or a placebo. In DNA form, the CDR3 reads TGTGCCAGCAGCTTAGGGGCCACGGATTCACCCCTCCACTTT. Protein product: CASSLGATDSPLHF.